The sequence of this T cell receptor beta chain was determined in a study of shared clonotypes between healthy human individuals. Study-level information: Participating donors consisted of two women and a few men aged 18 to 49.

V was trimmed by 6 bases and J by 5 bases, leaving 19 bases between them. Germline values: CDR1 MDHEN, CDR2 SYDVKM. CDR3 length equals 15 residues. Sequencing was performed with immunoSEQ multiplex PCR; in TCRdb, only in-frame clones are kept and a portion is missing. The table lists about 470,000 clones, around 75% of them singletons. The V and J genes are TRBV28 and TRBJ2-5; possibly TRBD1 or TRBD2 for D (6 bases each). The TCR originated in a woman between 40 and 50 years old in good health. Some clones in this sample may be carry-over from other donors' samples. The sequenced sample was PBMCs. The CDR3 DNA follows: TGTGCCAGCAGGTCACCCGGAGGGGGGCGGGAGACCCAGTACTTC. Its protein product is CASRSPGGGRETQYF.